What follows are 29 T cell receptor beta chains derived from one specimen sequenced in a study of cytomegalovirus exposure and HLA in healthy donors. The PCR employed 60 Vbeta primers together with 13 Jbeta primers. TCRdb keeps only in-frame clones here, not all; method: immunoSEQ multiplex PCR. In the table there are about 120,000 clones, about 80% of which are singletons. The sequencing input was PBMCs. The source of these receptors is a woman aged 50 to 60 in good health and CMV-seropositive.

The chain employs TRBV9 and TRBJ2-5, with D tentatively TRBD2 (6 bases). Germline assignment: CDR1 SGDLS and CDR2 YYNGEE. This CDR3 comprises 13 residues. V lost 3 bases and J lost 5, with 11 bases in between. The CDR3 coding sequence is TGTGCCAGCAGCGGGGGGGACTGGGAGACCCAGTACTTC. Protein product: CASSGGDWETQYF.

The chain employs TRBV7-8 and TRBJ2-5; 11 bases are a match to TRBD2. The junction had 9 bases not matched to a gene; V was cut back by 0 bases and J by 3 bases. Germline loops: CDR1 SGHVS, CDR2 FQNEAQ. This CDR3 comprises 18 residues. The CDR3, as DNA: TGTGCCAGCAGCTTAGCGTTAGCGGGGGGGGGCTGGGAAGAGACCCAGTACTTC. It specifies CASSLALAGGGWEETQYF.

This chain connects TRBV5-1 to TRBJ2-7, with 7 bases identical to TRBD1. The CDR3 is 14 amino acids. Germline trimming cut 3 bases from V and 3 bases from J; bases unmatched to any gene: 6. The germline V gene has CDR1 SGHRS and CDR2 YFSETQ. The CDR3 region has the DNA TGCGCCAGCAGCTCATTGGACAGGAACTACGAGCAGTACTTC. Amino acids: CASSSLDRNYEQYF.

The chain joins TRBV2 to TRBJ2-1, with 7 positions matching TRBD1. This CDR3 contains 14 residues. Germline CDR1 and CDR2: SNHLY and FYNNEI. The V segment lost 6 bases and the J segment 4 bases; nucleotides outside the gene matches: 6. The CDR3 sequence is CASRPGQIYNEQFF. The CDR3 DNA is TGTGCCAGCAGACCGGGACAGATATACAATGAGCAGTTCTTC.

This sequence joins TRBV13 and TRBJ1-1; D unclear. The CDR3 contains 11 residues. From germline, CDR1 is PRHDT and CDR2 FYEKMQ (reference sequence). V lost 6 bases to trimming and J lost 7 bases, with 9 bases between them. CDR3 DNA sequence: TGTGCCAGCAGGTTGGGCAGTGAAGCTTTCTTT. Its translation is CASRLGSEAFF.

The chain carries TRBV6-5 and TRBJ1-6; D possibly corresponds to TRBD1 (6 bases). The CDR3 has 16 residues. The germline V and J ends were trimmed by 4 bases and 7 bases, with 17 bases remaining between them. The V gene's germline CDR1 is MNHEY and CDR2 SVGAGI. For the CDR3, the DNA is TGTGCCAGCAGTTCTCAAACAGGGAGTTACAATTCACCCCTCCACTTT. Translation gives CASSSQTGSYNSPLHF.

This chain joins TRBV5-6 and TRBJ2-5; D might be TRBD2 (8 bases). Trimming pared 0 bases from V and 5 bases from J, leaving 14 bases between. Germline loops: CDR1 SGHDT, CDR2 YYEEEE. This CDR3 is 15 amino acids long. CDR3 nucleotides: TGTGCCAGCAGCTTGGACAGGGGCGGGAGGGAGACCCAGTACTTC. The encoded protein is CASSLDRGGRETQYF.

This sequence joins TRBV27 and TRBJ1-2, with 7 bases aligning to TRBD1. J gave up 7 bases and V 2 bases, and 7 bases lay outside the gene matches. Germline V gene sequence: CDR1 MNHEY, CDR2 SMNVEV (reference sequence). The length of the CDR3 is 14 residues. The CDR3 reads CASSLDRDLRGYTF. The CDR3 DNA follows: TGTGCCAGCAGTTTAGACAGGGACTTGCGTGGCTACACCTTC.

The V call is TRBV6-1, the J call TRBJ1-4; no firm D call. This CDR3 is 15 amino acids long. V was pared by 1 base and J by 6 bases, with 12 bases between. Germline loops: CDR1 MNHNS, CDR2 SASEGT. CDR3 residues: CASSEGGSGYEKLFF. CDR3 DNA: TGTGCCAGCAGTGAAGGAGGGTCGGGGTATGAAAAACTGTTTTTT.

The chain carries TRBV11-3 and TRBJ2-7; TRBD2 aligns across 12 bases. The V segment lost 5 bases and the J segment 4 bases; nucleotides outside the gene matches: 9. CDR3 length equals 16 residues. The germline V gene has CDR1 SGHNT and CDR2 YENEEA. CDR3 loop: CASSGQTSGGRYEQYF. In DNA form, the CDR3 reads TGTGCCAGCAGCGGACAGACTAGCGGGGGTCGGTACGAGCAGTACTTC. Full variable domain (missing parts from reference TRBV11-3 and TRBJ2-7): EAGVVQSPRYKIIEKKQPVAFWCNPISGHNTLYWYLQNLGQGPELLIRYENEEAVDDSQLPKDRFSAERLKGVDSTLKIQPAELGDSAVYLCASSGQTSGGRYEQYFGPGTRLTVT.

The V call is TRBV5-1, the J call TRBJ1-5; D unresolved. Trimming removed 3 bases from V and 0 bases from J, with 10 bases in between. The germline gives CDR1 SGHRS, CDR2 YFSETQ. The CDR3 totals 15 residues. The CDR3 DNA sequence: TGCGCCAGCAGCTACGGTTCAGGTAGCAATCAGCCCCAGCATTTT. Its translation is CASSYGSGSNQPQHF.

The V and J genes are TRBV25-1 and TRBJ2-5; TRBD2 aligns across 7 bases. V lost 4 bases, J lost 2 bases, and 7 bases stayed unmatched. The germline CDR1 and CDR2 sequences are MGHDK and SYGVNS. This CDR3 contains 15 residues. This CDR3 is CASSASRGGQETQYF. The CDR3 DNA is TGTGCCAGCAGTGCCTCCCGGGGAGGGCAAGAGACCCAGTACTTC.

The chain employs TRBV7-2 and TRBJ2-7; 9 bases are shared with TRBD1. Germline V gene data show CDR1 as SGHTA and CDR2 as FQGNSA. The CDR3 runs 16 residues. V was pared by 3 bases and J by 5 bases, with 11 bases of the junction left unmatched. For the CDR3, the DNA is TGTGCCAGCAGCTTCAACCCCGGGACAGGGTCGAACGAGCAGTACTTC. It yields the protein CASSFNPGTGSNEQYF.

The CDR3 nucleotides are TGTGCCAGCAGCTTAAGAGCAGGGGTCCCCACCGGGGAGCTGTTTTTT. Translated, it gives CASSLRAGVPTGELFF. The rearrangement links TRBV7-2 to TRBJ2-2, with D perhaps TRBD1 (6 bases). Deletions cut 2 bases from V and 4 bases from J, with 14 bases between. CDR3 size: 16 residues. Per the germline V gene, CDR1 is SGHTA and CDR2 is FQGNSA.

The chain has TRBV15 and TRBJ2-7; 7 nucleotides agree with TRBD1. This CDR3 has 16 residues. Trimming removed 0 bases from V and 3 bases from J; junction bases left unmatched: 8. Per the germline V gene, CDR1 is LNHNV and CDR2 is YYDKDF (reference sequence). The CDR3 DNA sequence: TGTGCCACCAGCAGAGATAAAGGGACAGCCGACTACGAGCAGTACTTC. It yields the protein CATSRDKGTADYEQYF.

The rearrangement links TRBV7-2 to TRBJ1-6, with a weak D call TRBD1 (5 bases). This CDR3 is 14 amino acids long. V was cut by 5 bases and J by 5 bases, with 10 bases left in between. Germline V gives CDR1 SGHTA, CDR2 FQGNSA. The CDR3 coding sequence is TGTGCCAGCAGCCCTTCGACAGATAATTCACCCCTCCACTTT. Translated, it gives CASSPSTDNSPLHF.

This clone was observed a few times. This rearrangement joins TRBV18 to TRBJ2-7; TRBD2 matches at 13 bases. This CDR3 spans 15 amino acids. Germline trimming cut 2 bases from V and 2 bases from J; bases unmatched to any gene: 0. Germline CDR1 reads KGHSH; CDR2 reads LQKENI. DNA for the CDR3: TGTGCCAGCTCACCAGGACTAGCGGGAGCCTACGAGCAGTACTTC. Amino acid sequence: CASSPGLAGAYEQYF.

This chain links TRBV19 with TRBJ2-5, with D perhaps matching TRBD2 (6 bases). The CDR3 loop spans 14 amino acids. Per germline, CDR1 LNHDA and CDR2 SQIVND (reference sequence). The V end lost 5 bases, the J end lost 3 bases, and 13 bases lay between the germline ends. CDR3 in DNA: TGTGCCAGTAGTGAGCAGGCGGGGAAAGAGACCCAGTACTTC. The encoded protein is CASSEQAGKETQYF.

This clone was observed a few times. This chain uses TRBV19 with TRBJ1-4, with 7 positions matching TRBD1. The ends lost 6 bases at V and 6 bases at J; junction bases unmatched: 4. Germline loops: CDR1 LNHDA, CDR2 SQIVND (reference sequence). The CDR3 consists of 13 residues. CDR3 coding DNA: TGTGCCAGTAGGGACAGGCACGATGAAAAACTGTTTTTT. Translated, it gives CASRDRHDEKLFF.

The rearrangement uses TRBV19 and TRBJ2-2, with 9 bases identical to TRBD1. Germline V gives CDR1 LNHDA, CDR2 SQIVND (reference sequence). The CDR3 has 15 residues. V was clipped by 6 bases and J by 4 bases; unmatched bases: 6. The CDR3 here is CASRSGTGFTGELFF. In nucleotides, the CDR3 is TGTGCCAGTAGATCCGGGACAGGGTTCACCGGGGAGCTGTTTTTT.

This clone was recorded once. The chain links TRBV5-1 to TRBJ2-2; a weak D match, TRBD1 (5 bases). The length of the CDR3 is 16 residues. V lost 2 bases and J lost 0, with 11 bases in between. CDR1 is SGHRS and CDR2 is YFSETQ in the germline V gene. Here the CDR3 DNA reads TGCGCCAGCAGCTTTACAGGTTTCGCGAACACCGGGGAGCTGTTTTTT. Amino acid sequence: CASSFTGFANTGELFF.

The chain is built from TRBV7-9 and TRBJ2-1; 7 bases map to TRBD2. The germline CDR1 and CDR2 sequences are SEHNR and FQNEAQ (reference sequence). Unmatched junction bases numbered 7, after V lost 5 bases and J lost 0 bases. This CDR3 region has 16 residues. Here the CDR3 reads CASSTQRLASYNEQFF. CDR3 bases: TGTGCCAGCAGCACCCAGAGACTAGCCTCCTACAATGAGCAGTTCTTC. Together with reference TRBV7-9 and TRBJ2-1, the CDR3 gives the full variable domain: DTGVSQNPRHKITKRGQNVTFRCDPISEHNRLYWYRQTLGQGPEFLTYFQNEAQLEKSRLLSDRFSAERPKGSFSTLEIQRTEQGDSAMYLCASSTQRLASYNEQFFGPGTRLTVL.

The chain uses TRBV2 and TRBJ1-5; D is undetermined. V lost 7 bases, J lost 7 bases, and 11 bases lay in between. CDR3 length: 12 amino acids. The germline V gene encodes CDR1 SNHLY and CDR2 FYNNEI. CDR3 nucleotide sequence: TGTGCCAGCAAAAGTGAGGGACAGCCCCAGCATTTT. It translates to CASKSEGQPQHF. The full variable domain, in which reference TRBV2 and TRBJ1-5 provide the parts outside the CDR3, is EPEVTQTPSHQVTQMGQEVILRCVPISNHLYFYWYRQILGQKVEFLVSFYNNEISEKSEIFDDQFSVERPDGSNFTLKIRSTKLEDSAMYFCASKSEGQPQHFGDGTRLSIL.

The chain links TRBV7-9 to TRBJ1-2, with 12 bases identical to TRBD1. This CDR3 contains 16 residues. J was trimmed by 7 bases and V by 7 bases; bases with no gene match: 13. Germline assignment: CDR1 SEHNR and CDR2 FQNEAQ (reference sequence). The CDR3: CASTYLGDRGLRGYTF. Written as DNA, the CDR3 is TGTGCCAGCACCTACCTGGGGGACAGGGGGCTTCGTGGCTACACCTTC.

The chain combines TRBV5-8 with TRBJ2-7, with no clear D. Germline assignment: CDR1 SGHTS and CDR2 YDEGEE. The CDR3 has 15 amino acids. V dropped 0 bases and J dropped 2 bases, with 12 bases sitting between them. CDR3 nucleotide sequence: TGTGCCAGCAGCTTGGAGCTCGCCAGCGCCTACGAGCAGTACTTC. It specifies CASSLELASAYEQYF.

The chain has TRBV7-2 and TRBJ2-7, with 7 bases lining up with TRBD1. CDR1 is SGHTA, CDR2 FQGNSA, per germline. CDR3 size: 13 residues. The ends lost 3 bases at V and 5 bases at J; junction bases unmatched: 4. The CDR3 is CASSFGQENEQYF. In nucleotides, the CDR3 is TGTGCCAGCAGCTTTGGACAGGAGAACGAGCAGTACTTC.

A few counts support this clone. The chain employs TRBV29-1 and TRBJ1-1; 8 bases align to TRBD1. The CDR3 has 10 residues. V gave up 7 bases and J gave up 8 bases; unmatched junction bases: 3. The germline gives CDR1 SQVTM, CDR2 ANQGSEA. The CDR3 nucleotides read TGCAGCGGAGGGACAGGAGAAGCTTTCTTT. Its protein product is CSGGTGEAFF.

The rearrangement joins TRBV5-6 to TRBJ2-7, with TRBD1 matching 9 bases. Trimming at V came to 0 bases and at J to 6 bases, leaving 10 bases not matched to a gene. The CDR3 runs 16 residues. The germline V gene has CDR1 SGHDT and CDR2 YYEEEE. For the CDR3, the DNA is TGTGCCAGCAGCTTGGGGTCTTGGGACAGGGAAGGCGAGCAGTACTTC. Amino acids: CASSLGSWDREGEQYF.

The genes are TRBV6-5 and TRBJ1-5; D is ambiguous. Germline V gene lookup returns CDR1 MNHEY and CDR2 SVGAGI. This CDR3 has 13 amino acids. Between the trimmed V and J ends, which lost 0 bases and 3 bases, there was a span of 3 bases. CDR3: CASSYSNNQPQHF. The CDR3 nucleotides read TGTGCCAGCAGTTACTCCAACAATCAGCCCCAGCATTTT.